These T cell receptor beta chains were read from a single sample in a study of identical twins. TCRdb re-called the 5' RACE reads through MiXCR, storing one row per CDR3 protein. The sample carries around 530,000 distinct CDR3 sequences, 12% to 15% recorded once. The sample also formed part of further work on yellow fever vaccine responses in identical twins.

The source material was CD4+ T cells sorted from blood. Receptors originate from a woman aged 18-30 years in good health. Both conserved end residues are part of each CDR3. A D gene is named only where the DNA matches it firmly.

.	TRBV4-2	TRBJ2-3	CASSQEGGAADTQYF
.	TRBV20-1	TRBJ1-6	CSAWTGYNSPLHF
TRBD1	TRBV5-1	TRBJ2-3	CASSSRDSHTDTQYF
TRBD1	TRBV24-1	TRBJ2-1	CATSALWGQVIF
.	TRBV20-1	TRBJ2-7	CSARDLGSSTYEQYF
TRBD2	TRBV10-3	TRBJ2-3	CAISSSGTSVADTQYF
.	TRBV18	TRBJ2-5	CASSPTTVQSQETQYF
.	TRBV3-1	TRBJ2-5	CASSQSPGQETQYF
TRBD1	TRBV6-1	TRBJ2-3	CASSLGQGALTDTQYF
.	TRBV7-2	TRBJ1-1	CASSTPGGNTEAFF
.	TRBV15	TRBJ2-7	CATSRDRTYEQYF
.	TRBV7-7	TRBJ2-2	CASSLGVDRRLFF
.	TRBV12-3/TRBV12-4	TRBJ2-1	CASSLGGSPPNEQFF
.	TRBV9	TRBJ2-2	CASSEDRRYTGELFF
TRBD1	TRBV7-2	TRBJ1-1	CASSSRGQGTEAFF
.	TRBV28	TRBJ2-3	CASTQGQIFGADTQYF
.	TRBV12-3/TRBV12-4	TRBJ2-1	CASSLSGTATYNEQFF
TRBD1	TRBV5-1	TRBJ1-2	CASSLGTGTNYGYTF
.	TRBV2	TRBJ2-1	CASSGSLGIYVDEQFF
.	TRBV5-5	TRBJ1-6	CASSLVEGSPLHF
TRBD1	TRBV25-1	TRBJ2-2	CASSELGTGDTGELFF
.	TRBV5-1	TRBJ1-5	CASSPVGGEPQHF
TRBD1	TRBV24-1	TRBJ2-7	CATSDAGTGPYEQYF
.	TRBV12-3/TRBV12-4	TRBJ2-5	CASSWGAGGETQYF
TRBD2	TRBV12-3/TRBV12-4	TRBJ2-4	CASSFMGLAVNIQYF
.	TRBV5-1	TRBJ2-5	CASKPTGMETQYF
.	TRBV10-3	TRBJ2-7	CAIRRTEGYEQYF
.	TRBV7-9	TRBJ1-5	CASSALPPNNQPQHF
TRBD1	TRBV4-1	TRBJ2-2	CASSQQGQGAVGGELFF